Following are 10 T cell receptor beta chains from one sample sequenced in a study of OX40 agonist ivuxolimab in advanced cancers. The data were produced by immunoSEQ multiplex PCR, yet TCRdb's version contains in-frame clones alone and is incomplete. The sample has about 69,000 clones, roughly nine tenths seen once. Sequencing was performed on CD4+ or CD8+ T cells sorted from blood, taken in a trial of the OX40 agonist ivuxolimab. The receptors shown here come from an adult with an advanced solid tumor such as melanoma, head and neck, liver or kidney cancer.

This chain links TRBV25-1 with TRBJ1-5; TRBD1 is a possible D gene (5 bases). CDR3 length: 14 residues. The germline gives CDR1 MGHDK, CDR2 SYGVNS. Trimming took off 4 bases at V and 5 bases at J, with 12 bases between the two ends. CDR3: CASSVQGWDQPQHF. Written as DNA, the CDR3 is TGTGCCAGCAGTGTTCAGGGTTGGGATCAGCCCCAGCATTTT. The whole variable domain, remainder taken from reference TRBV25-1 and TRBJ1-5, is EADIYQTPRYLVIGTGKKITLECSQTMGHDKMYWYQQDPGMELHLIHYSYGVNSTEKGDLSSESTVSRIRTEHFPLTLESARPSHTSQYLCASSVQGWDQPQHFGDGTRLSIL.

The chain has TRBV7-9 and TRBJ2-3; 9 bases agree with TRBD1. The trim removed 5 bases at V and 4 bases at J, leaving 10 bases unmatched. There are 16 residues in the CDR3. CDR1 SEHNR and CDR2 FQNEAQ come from the germline V gene (reference sequence). The CDR3 loop is CASSQNPDRGPDTQYF. The CDR3 nucleotides are TGTGCCAGCAGCCAGAATCCGGACAGGGGCCCAGATACGCAGTATTTT.

This clone was picked up one time. The CDR3 region has the DNA TGTGCCACCAGCAGAGATTCAATGCGGGGGGGCACAGATACGCAGTATTTT. It codes for CATSRDSMRGGTDTQYF. The chain employs TRBV15 and TRBJ2-3, with 8 bases lining up with TRBD2. Germline-derived CDR1 and CDR2 are LNHNV and YYDKDF (reference sequence). V shed 0 bases and J 1 base; nucleotides not matched to a gene: 6. There are 17 residues in the CDR3.

The rearrangement joins TRBV5-1 to TRBJ2-1; TRBD2 might be the D (5 bases). Germline loops: CDR1 SGHRS, CDR2 YFSETQ. Trimming took off 4 bases at V and 7 bases at J, with 9 bases between the two ends. This CDR3 has 12 amino acids. CDR3 sequence: CASSITGNEQFF. The CDR3 DNA reads as TGCGCCAGCAGCATCACGGGGAATGAGCAGTTCTTC.

The chain employs TRBV9 and TRBJ2-2; TRBD2 agrees at 14 bases. This CDR3 is 19 amino acids long. Germline V gene data show CDR1 as SGDLS and CDR2 as YYNGEE. Losses at the gene ends were 0 bases for V and 4 bases for J; bases not matched to a gene: 8. CDR3 loop: CASSVGGLAGDRGTGELFF. CDR3 coding DNA: TGTGCCAGCAGCGTAGGGGGACTAGCGGGGGATCGCGGCACCGGGGAGCTGTTTTTT.

This clone appeared once. This chain connects TRBV2 to TRBJ2-5; no definite D call. The CDR3 has 11 residues. The germline CDR1 and CDR2 sequences are SNHLY and FYNNEI. The V end was cut by 8 bases, the J end by 4 bases, with 8 bases between. For the CDR3, the DNA is TGTGCCAGCGGAATCAGAGAGACCCAGTACTTC. It specifies CASGIRETQYF.

V usage is TRBV6-1 and J usage is TRBJ2-1; TRBD1 might be the D (6 bases). CDR1 MNHNS and CDR2 SASEGT come from the germline V gene. V was shortened by 2 bases and J by 6 bases, with 11 bases between the two germline ends. The CDR3 loop spans 14 amino acids. This CDR3 reads CASSESTGRNEQFF. CDR3 sequence (DNA): TGTGCCAGCAGTGAATCGACAGGTCGCAATGAGCAGTTCTTC.

V is TRBV5-1 and J is TRBJ1-1; no firm D call. CDR3 length: 14 amino acids. Germline lookup yields CDR1 SGHRS and CDR2 YFSETQ. V lost 4 bases, J lost 5 bases, and 15 bases lay in between. The CDR3 nucleotides read TGCGCCAGCAGCCCCATCGGGCTGAGGACTGAAGCTTTCTTT. This translates into CASSPIGLRTEAFF.

This clone appeared once. The V and J genes are TRBV5-1 and TRBJ2-5; D is ambiguous. TRBJ2-7 matches the DNA end more closely, so the J call is doubtful. The germline gives CDR1 SGHRS, CDR2 YFSETQ. There are 13 residues in the CDR3. This CDR3 is CASSSGPPYEQYF. CDR3 sequence (DNA): TGCGCCAGCAGCTCTGGACCTCCCTACGAGCAGTACTTC.

CDR3 amino acids: CASSNRDRGQSIYGYTF. In nucleotides, the CDR3 is TGTGCCAGCAGCAACCGGGACAGGGGGCAGAGTATCTATGGCTACACCTTC. The chain recombines TRBV5-6 with TRBJ1-2, with 12 positions matching TRBD1. Germline V gene sequence: CDR1 SGHDT, CDR2 YYEEEE. There are 17 residues in the CDR3. Losses at the gene ends were 4 bases for V and 4 bases for J; bases not matched to a gene: 11.